This T cell receptor beta chain was obtained from a study of CD8 T cells in ankylosing spondylitis. Study-wide results and limits: According to the report, clones linked to the disease were significantly enriched in matched synovial fluid samples taken from ankylosing spondylitis patients. Seemingly characteristic of ankylosing spondylitis blood was a TCR beta motif consisting of 7 or 8 highly homologous variants. Disease-linked clones bore a CD8+ phenotype and were relatively rare in peripheral blood.

TCRdb reanalysed the 5' RACE reads using MiXCR and keeps one entry per CDR3 protein. This repertoire shows about 160,000 distinct CDR3 sequences, 9.8% found once; its top ten account for around 15%. At least ten counts were recorded for this clonotype. What it recognizes is unknown. Germline values: CDR1 LGHNA, CDR2 YSLEER. V lost 0 bases and J lost 3, with 12 bases in between. The CDR3 runs to 15 residues. The chain recombines TRBV4-3 with TRBJ2-7; no reliable D call. This clonotype was sampled from a female donor with ankylosing spondylitis or in good health (not recorded which). What was sequenced was blood, either unsorted or a sorted T cell fraction (not recorded which). CDR3 in amino acids: CASSQEREDHYEQYF. For the CDR3, the DNA is TGCGCCAGCAGCCAAGAGAGAGAAGATCACTACGAGCAGTACTTC.